This TCR beta chain emerged from a study of cytomegalovirus exposure and HLA in healthy donors. Sequencing was performed with immunoSEQ multiplex PCR; in TCRdb, only in-frame clones are kept and a portion is missing. The sample lists approximately 62,000 clones, roughly 94% seen once, with 1.3% in the top ten. This clone was counted once. V lost 0 bases and J lost 0; bases outside the gene matches: 1. This CDR3 region has 16 residues. Germline V lookup: CDR1 MGHRA, CDR2 YSYEKL. Sample: PBMCs. The chain carries TRBV4-1 and TRBJ1-2, with 10 nucleotides matching TRBD1. The sequence derives from a woman aged 18-30 years in good health and CMV-seronegative. This CDR3 reads CASSQDGQGANYGYTF. CDR3 sequence (DNA): TGCGCCAGCAGCCAAGATGGACAGGGGGCTAACTATGGCTACACCTTC.